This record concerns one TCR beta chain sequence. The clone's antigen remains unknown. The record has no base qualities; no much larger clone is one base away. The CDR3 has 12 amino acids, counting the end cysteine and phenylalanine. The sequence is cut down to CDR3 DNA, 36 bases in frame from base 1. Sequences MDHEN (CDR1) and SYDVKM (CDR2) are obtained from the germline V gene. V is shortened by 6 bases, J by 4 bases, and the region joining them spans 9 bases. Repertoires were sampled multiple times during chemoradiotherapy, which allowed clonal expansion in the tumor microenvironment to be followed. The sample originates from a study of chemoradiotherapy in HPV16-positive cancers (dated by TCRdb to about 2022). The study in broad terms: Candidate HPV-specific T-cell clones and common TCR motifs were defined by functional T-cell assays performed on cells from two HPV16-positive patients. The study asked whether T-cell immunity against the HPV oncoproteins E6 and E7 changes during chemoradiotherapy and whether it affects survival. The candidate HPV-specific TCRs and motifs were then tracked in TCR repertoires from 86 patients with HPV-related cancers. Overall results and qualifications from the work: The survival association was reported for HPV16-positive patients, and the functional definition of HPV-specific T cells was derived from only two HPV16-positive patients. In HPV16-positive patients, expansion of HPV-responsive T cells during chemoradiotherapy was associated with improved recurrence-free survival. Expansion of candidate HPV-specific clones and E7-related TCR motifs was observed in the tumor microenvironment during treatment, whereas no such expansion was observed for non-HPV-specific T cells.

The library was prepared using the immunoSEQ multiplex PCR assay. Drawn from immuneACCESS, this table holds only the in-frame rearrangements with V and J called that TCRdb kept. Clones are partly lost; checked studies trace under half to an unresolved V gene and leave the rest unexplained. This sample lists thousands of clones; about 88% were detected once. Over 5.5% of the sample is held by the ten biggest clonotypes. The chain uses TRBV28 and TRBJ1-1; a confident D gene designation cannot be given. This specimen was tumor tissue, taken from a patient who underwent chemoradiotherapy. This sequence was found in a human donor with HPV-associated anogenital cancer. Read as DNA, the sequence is TGTGCCAGCAGAGAACGGTCCACTGAAGCTTTCTTT. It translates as CASRERSTEAFF.